These 5 T cell receptor beta chains were all obtained from the same sample, sequenced in a study of vaccination effects on CD4 cells after COVID-19 (dated by TCRdb to between 2022 and 2023). To identify antigen-specific CD4+ T cell clonotypes by their expansion, the ViraFEST assay first stimulated PBMC with viral peptide pools and then applied TCR sequencing. After around eleven days of culture, CD4+ T cells were isolated with the EasySep CD4+ T cell isolation kit. Participants received two doses of either the BNT162b2 or the mRNA-1273 mRNA SARS-CoV-2 vaccine. Receptor amplification or capture employed the immunoSEQ multiplex PCR assay. Here the immuneACCESS table is served through TCRdb, limited to in-frame sequences with V and J called. Missing clones are a known gap in these copies; in checked studies unresolved V genes cover under half, and the rest lacks a known reason. The sample includes tens of thousands of clones, with under 85% observed a single time. Of the sample, roughly 1.1% is held by the ten largest clones.

The antigens of these receptors remain unknown. Sequenced here: CD4+ T cells from PBMCs cultured with HCoV-OC43 spike peptides, sampled after COVID-19 vaccination. In the paper's terms, the cell subset or site label means: HCoV-OC43 spike overlapping peptide pool stimulation. These receptors all stem from a human donor who received a COVID-19 vaccine.

This chain links TRBV29-1 with TRBJ1-5, with D possibly being TRBD1 (6 bases). CDR3 length: 12 residues. Trimming removed 6 bases from V and 6 bases from J, with 12 bases in between. Germline CDR1 reads SQVTM; CDR2 reads ANQGSEA. The CDR3: CSVGAGRQPQHF. The CDR3 nucleotides are TGCAGCGTGGGGGCAGGTCGTCAGCCCCAGCATTTT.

This clone appeared once. The gene calls are TRBV4-1 and TRBJ1-4; D is unresolved. V lost 4 bases and J 0 bases, leaving 12 bases between the germline ends. CDR1 is MGHRA, CDR2 YSYEKL, per germline. The CDR3 covers 16 residues. The CDR3 reads CASSPAKGATNEKLFF. The CDR3 DNA is TGCGCCAGCAGCCCCGCCAAAGGAGCAACTAATGAAAAACTGTTTTTT.

The table lists this clone with a few counts. The rearrangement joins TRBV5-4 to TRBJ1-2, with TRBD1 identical over 8 bases. Germline V gene sequence: CDR1 SGHNT, CDR2 YYREEE (reference sequence). This CDR3 is 13 amino acids long. Trimming at V came to 4 bases and at J to 4 bases, leaving 3 bases not matched to a gene. The CDR3 spells CASSRDRSYGYTF. The DNA for the CDR3 is TGTGCCAGCAGCCGGGACAGGTCCTATGGCTACACCTTC.

The V and J genes are TRBV28 and TRBJ1-5; no clear D. Trimming took 3 bases from V and 6 from J, leaving 3 bases between them. The CDR3 length is 11 residues. CDR1 is MDHEN, CDR2 SYDVKM, per germline. The CDR3 reads CASSFPQPQHF. DNA for the CDR3: TGTGCCAGCAGTTTTCCTCAGCCCCAGCATTTT.

In its sample, this clone was seen once. The rearrangement uses TRBV14 and TRBJ2-3, with D perhaps matching TRBD2 (5 bases). With 0 bases removed from V and 4 bases from J, the gap between germline ends came to 8 bases. This CDR3 has 14 residues. Germline CDR1 SGHDN, CDR2 FVKESK. The CDR3, as DNA: TGTGCCAGCAGCCAAGATCTAGCCCCAGATACGCAGTATTTT. It yields the protein CASSQDLAPDTQYF.